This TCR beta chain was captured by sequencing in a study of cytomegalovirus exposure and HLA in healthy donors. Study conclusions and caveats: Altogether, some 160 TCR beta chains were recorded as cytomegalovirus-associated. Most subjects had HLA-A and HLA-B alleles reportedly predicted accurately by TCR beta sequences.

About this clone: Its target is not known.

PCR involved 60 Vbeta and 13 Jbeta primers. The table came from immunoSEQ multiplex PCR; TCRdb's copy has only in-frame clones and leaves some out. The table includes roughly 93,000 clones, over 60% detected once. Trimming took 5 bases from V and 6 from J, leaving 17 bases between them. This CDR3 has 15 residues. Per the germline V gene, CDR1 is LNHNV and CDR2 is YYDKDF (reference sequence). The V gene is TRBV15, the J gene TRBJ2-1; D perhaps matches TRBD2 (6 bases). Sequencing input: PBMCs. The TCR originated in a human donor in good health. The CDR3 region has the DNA TGTGCCACCAGCCCCCAGGAGGGGTTCGGCAATGAGCAGTTCTTC. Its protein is CATSPQEGFGNEQFF.